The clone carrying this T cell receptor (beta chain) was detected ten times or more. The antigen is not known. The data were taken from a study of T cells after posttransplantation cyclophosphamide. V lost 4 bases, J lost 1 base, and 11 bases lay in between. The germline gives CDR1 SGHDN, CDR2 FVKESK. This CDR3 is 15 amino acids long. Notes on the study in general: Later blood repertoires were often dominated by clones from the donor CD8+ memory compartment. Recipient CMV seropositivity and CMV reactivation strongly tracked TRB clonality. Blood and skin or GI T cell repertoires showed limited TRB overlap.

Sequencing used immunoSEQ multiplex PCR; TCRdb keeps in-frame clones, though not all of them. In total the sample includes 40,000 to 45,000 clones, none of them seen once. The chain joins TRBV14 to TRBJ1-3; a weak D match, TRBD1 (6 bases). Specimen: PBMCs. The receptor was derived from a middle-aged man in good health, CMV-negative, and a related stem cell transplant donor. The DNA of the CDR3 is TGTGCCAGCAGCCTCCGGACAGCGTCTGGAAACACCATATATTTT. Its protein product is CASSLRTASGNTIYF.